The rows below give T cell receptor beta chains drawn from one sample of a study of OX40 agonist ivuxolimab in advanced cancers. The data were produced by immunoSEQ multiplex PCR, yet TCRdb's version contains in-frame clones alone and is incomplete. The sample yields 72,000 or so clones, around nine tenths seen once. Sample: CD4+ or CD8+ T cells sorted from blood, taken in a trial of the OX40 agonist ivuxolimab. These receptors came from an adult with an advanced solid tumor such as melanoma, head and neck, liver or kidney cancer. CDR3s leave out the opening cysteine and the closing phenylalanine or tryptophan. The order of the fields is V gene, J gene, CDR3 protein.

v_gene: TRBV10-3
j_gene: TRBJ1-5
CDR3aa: AISESLQVNQPQH

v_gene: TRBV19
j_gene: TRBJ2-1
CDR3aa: ASSIGDSAYNEQF

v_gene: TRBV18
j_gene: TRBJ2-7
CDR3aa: ASSPRGTAYEQY

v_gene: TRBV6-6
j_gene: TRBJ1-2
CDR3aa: ASRSGMNYGYT

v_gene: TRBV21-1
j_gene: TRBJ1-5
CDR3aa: ASSSPGCSDNQPQH

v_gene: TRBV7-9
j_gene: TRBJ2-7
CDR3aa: ASSLDDTSGRSEQY

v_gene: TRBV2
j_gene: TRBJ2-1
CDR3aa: ARVRGLAGDNEQF

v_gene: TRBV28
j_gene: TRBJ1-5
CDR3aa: ASSHGGGSSNQPQH

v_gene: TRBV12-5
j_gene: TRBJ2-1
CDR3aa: ASGLIGLAGVRGAHTLSNEQF

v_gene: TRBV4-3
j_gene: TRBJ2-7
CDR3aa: ASSQDKASFEQY

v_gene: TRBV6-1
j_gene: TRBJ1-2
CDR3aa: ASSGTGHYGYT

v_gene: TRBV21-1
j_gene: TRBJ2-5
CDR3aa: ASSTHYRVGGETQY

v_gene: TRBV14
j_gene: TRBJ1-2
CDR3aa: ASSQDHRDGGNT

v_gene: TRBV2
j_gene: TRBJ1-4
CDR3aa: ASKGRDGEKLF

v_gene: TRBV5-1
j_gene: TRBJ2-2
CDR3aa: ASSLADRETGELF

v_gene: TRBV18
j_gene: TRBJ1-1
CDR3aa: ATASGEDTEAF

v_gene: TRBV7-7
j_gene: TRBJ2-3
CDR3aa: ASSLGGSTSTDTQY

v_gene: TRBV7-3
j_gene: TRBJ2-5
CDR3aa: ASSLTGTHGQTQY

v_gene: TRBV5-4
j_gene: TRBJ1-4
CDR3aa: ASSPEPTATNEKLF

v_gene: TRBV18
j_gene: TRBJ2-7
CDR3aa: ASSPSVESSLSRSYEQY

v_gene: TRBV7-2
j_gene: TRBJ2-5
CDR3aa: ASSLVALGGQETQY

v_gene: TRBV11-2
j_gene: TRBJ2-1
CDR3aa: ASSLVPTGPGGF

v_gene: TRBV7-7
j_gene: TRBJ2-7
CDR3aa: ASSYGQGEKQY

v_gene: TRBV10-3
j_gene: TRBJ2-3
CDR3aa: AISESGATRTDTQY

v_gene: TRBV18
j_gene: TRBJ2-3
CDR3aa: ASSPTREATQY

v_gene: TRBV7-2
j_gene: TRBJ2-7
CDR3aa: ASSLGGASGSYEQY

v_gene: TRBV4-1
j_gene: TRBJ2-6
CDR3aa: ASSQTWDRGLDGANVLT

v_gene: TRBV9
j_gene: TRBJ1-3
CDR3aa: ASSVAMSGNTIY

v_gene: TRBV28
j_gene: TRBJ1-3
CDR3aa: ASSSPRGASSGNTIY

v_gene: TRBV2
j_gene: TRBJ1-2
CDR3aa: ASSEGGQGYYGYT

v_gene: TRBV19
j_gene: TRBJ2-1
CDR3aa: SSGREYEQF

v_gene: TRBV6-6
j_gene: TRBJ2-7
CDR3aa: ASSFRGSGREQQY

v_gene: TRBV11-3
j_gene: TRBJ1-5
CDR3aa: ASSLTENQPQH

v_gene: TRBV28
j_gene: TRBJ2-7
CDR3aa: ASSLPGQGFRQY

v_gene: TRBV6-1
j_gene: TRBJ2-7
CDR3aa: ASSPAGQLYEQY

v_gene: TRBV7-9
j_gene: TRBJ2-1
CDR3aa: ASSSTGNPTYNEQF

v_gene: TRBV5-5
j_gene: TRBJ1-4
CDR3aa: ASSLGPRRGLDEKLF